This T cell receptor (beta chain) was sequenced in a study of regulatory T cells in long-lasting Graves disease. Time point denoted: newly diagnosed GD, antithyroid drugs for less than 3 months. Isolated PBMC RNA provided the starting material for the TCR library. Worth noting for this clonotype: Its matching antigen is unknown.

Building of the TCR beta libraries involved iRepertoire HTBI primers and Arm-PCR of CDR3 regions. One entry per CDR3 protein results from TCRdb running MiXCR on the multiplex PCR reads. The table records roughly 420,000 distinct CDR3 sequences, about a sixth of them present only once. General study points: Investigators studied peripheral blood only, not thyroid tissue. Persistent Graves' cases showed lower TCR diversity than newly diagnosed cases.

These same data were also listed under a study on T cells in Graves' hyperthyroidism and ophthalmopathy. As that study records: Graves' hyperthyroidism showing no ophthalmopathy progression within 18 months was considered stable. Ophthalmopathy was identified by the model a median approximately six months ahead of onset.

Sequences were derived from peripheral blood mononuclear cells (PBMCs), sampled at new diagnosis, from a patient treated with antithyroid drugs. This TCR was sampled from a woman aged 18-35 years with Graves disease.

The CDR3 is CASSYLTGTPRGQPQHF. The CDR3, as DNA: TGTGCCAGCAGTTACCTGACCGGGACCCCGAGAGGTCAGCCCCAGCATTTT. The chain recombines TRBV6-5 with TRBJ1-5, with D possibly being TRBD1 (5 bases). In germline, CDR1 is MNHEY, CDR2 SVGAGI. CDR3 size: 17 residues. The V end was cut by 2 bases, the J end by 6 bases, with 20 bases between.